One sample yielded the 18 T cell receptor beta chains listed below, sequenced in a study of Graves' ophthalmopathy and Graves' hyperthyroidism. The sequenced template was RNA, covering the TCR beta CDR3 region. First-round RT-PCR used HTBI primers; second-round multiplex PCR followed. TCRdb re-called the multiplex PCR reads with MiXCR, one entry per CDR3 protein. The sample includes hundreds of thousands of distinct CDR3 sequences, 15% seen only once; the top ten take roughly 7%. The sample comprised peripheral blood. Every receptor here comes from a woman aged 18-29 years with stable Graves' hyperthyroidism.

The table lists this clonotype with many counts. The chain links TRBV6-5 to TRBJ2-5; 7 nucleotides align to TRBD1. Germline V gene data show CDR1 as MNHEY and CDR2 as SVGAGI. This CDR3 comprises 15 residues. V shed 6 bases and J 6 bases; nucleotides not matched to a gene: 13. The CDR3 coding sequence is TGTGCCAGCAGCCCACACGATGGACAGGTCAAGACCCAGTACTTC. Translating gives CASSPHDGQVKTQYF.

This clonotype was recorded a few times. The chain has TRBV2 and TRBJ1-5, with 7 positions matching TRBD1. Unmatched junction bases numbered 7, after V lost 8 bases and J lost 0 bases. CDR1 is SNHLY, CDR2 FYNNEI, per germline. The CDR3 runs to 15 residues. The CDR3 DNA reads TGTGCCAGCTCTCACAGGGGAAATAGCAATCAGCCCCAGCATTTT. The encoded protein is CASSHRGNSNQPQHF. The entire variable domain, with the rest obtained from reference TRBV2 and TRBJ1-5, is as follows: EPEVTQTPSHQVTQMGQEVILRCVPISNHLYFYWYRQILGQKVEFLVSFYNNEISEKSEIFDDQFSVERPDGSNFTLKIRSTKLEDSAMYFCASSHRGNSNQPQHFGDGTRLSIL.

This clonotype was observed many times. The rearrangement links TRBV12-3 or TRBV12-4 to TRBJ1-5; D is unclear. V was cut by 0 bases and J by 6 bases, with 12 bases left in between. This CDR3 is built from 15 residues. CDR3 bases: TGTGCCAGCAGTTTAGCACAGATCAGGAGTCAGCCCCAGCATTTT. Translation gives CASSLAQIRSQPQHF.

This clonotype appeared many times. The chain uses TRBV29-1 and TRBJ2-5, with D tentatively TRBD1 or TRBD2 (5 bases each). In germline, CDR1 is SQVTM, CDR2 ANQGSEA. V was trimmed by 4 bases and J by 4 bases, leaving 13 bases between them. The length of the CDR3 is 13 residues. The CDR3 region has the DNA TGCAGCGTTGGGGGACGGCAGGCAGAGACCCAGTACTTC. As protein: CSVGGRQAETQYF. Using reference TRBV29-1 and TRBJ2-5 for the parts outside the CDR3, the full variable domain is SAVISQKPSRDICQRGTSLTIQCQVDSQVTMMFWYRQQPGQSLTLIATANQGSEATYESGFVIDKFPISRPNLTFSTLTVSNMSPEDSSIYLCSVGGRQAETQYFGPGTRLLVL.

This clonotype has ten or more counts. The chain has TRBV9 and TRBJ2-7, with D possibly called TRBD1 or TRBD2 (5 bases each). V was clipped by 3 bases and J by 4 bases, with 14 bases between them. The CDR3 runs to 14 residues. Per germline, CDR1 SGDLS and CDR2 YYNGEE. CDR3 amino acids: CASSGTGTTYEQYF. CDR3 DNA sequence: TGTGCCAGCAGCGGAACCGGGACCACTTACGAGCAGTACTTC.

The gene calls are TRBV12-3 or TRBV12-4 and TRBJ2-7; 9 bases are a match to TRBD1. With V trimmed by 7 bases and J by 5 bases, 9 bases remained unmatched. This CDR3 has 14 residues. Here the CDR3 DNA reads TGTGCCAGCAATACCGGGACAGGGATCGACGAGCAGTACTTC. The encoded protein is CASNTGTGIDEQYF.

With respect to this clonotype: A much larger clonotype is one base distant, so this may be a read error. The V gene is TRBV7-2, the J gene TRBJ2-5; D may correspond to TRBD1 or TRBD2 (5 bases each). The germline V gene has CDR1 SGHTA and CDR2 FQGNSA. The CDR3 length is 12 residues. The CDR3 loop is CASSLEKGTKYF. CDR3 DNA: TGTGCCAGCAGCCTGGAGAAGGGGACCAAGTACTTC.

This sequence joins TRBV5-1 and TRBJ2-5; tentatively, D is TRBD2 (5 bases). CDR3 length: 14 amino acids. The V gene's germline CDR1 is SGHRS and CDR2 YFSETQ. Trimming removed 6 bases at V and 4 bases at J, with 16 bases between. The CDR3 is CASTSRARRETQYF. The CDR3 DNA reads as TGCGCCAGCACCTCGAGGGCTCGGCGAGAGACCCAGTACTTC.

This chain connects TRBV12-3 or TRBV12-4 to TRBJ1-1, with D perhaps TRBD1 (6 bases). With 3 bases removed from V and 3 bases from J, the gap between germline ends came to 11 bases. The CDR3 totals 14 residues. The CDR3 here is CASSFGGGDTEAFF. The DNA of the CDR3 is TGTGCCAGCAGTTTTGGGGGCGGGGACACTGAAGCTTTCTTT.

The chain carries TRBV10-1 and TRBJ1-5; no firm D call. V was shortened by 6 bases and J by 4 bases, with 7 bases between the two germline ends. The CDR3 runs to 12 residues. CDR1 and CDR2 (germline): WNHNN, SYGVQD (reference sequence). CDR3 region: CASRIRNQPQHF. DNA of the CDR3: TGCGCCAGCAGGATAAGAAATCAGCCCCAGCATTTT.

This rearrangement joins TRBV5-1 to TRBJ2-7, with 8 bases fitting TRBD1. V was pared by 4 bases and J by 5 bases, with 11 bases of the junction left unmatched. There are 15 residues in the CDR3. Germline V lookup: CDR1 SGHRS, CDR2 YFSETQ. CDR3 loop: CASSPRGQGTDEQYF. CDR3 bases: TGCGCCAGCAGCCCCCGTGGACAGGGAACTGACGAGCAGTACTTC.

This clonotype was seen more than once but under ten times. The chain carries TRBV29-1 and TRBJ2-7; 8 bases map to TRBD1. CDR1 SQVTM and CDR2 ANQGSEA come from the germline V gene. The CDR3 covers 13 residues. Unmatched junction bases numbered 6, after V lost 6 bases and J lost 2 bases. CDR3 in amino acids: CSVVWGQAYEQYF. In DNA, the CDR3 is TGCAGCGTAGTTTGGGGACAGGCCTACGAGCAGTACTTC.

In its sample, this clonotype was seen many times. CDR3: CSATGNTEAFF. Here the CDR3 DNA reads TGCAGTGCTACAGGGAACACTGAAGCTTTCTTT. The rearrangement joins TRBV20-1 to TRBJ1-1; D remains ambiguous. V was pared by 4 bases and J by 1 base, with 4 bases between. The CDR3 spans 11 residues. CDR1 is DFQATT, CDR2 SNEGSKA, per germline (reference sequence).

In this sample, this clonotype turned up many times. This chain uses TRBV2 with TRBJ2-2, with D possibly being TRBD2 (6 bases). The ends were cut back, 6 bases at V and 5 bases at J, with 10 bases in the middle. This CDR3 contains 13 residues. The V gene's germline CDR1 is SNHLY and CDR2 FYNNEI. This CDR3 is CASRTSWTGELFF. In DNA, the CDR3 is TGTGCCAGCAGAACTAGCTGGACCGGGGAGCTGTTTTTT.

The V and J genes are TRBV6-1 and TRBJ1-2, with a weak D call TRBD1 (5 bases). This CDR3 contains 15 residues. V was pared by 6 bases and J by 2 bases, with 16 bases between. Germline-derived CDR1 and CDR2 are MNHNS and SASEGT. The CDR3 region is CASRRARDRNYGYTF. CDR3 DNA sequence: TGTGCCAGCAGAAGAGCAAGAGACAGAAACTATGGCTACACCTTC.

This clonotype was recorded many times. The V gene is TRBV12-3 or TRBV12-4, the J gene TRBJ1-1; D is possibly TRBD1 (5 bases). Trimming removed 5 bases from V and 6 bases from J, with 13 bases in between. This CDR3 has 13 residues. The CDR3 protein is CASSRDGHAEAFF. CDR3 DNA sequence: TGTGCCAGCAGTCGGGACGGCCACGCTGAAGCTTTCTTT.

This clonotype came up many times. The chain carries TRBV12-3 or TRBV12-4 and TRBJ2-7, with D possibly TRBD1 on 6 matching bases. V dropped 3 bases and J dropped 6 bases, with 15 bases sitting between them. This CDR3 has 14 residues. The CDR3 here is CASSFSTGASEQYF. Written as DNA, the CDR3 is TGTGCCAGCAGTTTTTCGACAGGAGCCAGCGAGCAGTACTTC.

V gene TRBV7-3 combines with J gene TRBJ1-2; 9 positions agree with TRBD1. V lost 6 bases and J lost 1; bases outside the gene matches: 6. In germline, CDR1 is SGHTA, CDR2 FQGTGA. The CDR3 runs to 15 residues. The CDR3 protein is CASSYPGQGNYGYTF. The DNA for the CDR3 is TGTGCCAGCAGTTATCCGGGACAGGGTAACTATGGCTACACCTTC.